This is a list of T cell receptor beta chains from one sample in a study of T cell repertoires in cytomegalovirus infection. Antigens of these TCRs are unknown. TCRdb reanalysed the reads using MiXCR and keeps one entry per CDR3 protein. This table has hundreds of thousands of distinct CDR3 sequences, approximately 33% appearing once. Here the sequenced sample was cultured PBMCs, taken from culture after CMV antigen stimulation. All receptors come from a human donor in good health (CMV status not recorded). Some clones in this sample may be carry-over from other donors' samples. The CDR3 runs from the conserved cysteine through the conserved F or W. The order of the fields is clone size, J gene, V gene, D gene, CDR3 DNA, CDR3 protein. D genes are given only for firm matches. Rows give clone size only sometimes, using once, few, many, or a class for an expanded clone.

clone size: -
J gene: TRBJ2-6
V gene: TRBV9
D gene: TRBD2
CDR3 DNA: TGTCCCAGCAGCGTAGTGGAGGGGAGGGCTGGGGCCAACGTCCTGACTTTC
CDR3 protein: CPSSVVEGRAGANVLTF

clone size: once
J gene: TRBJ1-5
V gene: TRBV7-8
D gene: -
CDR3 DNA: TGTGCCAGCAGCTTCCCGGCGGCGGGGGTACCCCAGCATTTT
CDR3 protein: CASSFPAAGVPQHF

clone size: -
J gene: TRBJ2-5
V gene: TRBV10-3
D gene: -
CDR3 DNA: TGTGCCATCAGTTGGGTCACAGGGGGGGCCCAGTACTTC
CDR3 protein: CAISWVTGGAQYF

clone size: -
J gene: TRBJ1-6
V gene: TRBV5-4
D gene: -
CDR3 DNA: TGTGCCAGCAGTACAGCGGGCATACCCTCACCCCTCCACTTT
CDR3 protein: CASSTAGIPSPLHF

clone size: -
J gene: TRBJ1-1
V gene: TRBV6-5
D gene: -
CDR3 DNA: TGTGCCAGCAGTTACTCGAGAGTTCTCAGGGTAAACACTGAAGCTTTCTTT
CDR3 protein: CASSYSRVLRVNTEAFF

clone size: few
J gene: TRBJ2-1
V gene: TRBV24-1
D gene: TRBD1
CDR3 DNA: TGTGCCACCAGTGCCGGGACAGCCGGCTACAATGAGCAGTTCTTC
CDR3 protein: CATSAGTAGYNEQFF

clone size: many
J gene: TRBJ2-3
V gene: TRBV7-9
D gene: -
CDR3 DNA: TGTGCCAGCAGCCTCCAGAGGATCAGCACAGATACGCAGTATTTT
CDR3 protein: CASSLQRISTDTQYF

clone size: -
J gene: TRBJ2-2
V gene: TRBV20-1
D gene: -
CDR3 DNA: TGCAGTGCCGATAGCGGAGCGAACACCGGGGAGCTGTTTTTT
CDR3 protein: CSADSGANTGELFF

clone size: -
J gene: TRBJ2-3
V gene: TRBV18
D gene: TRBD1
CDR3 DNA: TGTGCCAGCTCACCGCAGGGGGCCACTTTAGATACGCAGTATTTT
CDR3 protein: CASSPQGATLDTQYF

clone size: many
J gene: TRBJ1-3
V gene: TRBV7-2
D gene: -
CDR3 DNA: TGTGCCAGCAGCTTAGCATTCATGTCCTCTGGAAACACCATATATTTT
CDR3 protein: CASSLAFMSSGNTIYF

clone size: many
J gene: TRBJ2-1
V gene: TRBV7-6
D gene: TRBD2
CDR3 DNA: TGTGCCAGCAGCCGGACTAGCAGTATCTATGAGCAGTTCTTC
CDR3 protein: CASSRTSSIYEQFF

clone size: few
J gene: TRBJ2-3
V gene: TRBV7-9
D gene: -
CDR3 DNA: TGTGCCAGCAGCTTAGCCGGGAGTAGCGCAGATACGCAGTATTTT
CDR3 protein: CASSLAGSSADTQYF

clone size: few
J gene: TRBJ2-1
V gene: TRBV10-1
D gene: -
CDR3 DNA: TGCGCCAGCAGTGAGTCGAGAAGGGAAACCTACAATGAGCAGTTCTTC
CDR3 protein: CASSESRRETYNEQFF

clone size: -
J gene: TRBJ1-6
V gene: TRBV3-1
D gene: -
CDR3 DNA: TGTGCCAGCAGCCCGAGACCTTGGGGACCCCTCCACTTT
CDR3 protein: CASSPRPWGPLHF

clone size: -
J gene: TRBJ2-1
V gene: TRBV20-1
D gene: TRBD2
CDR3 DNA: TGCAGTGCTAGCCGACTAGCGGGGGCCTACAATGAGCAGTTCTTC
CDR3 protein: CSASRLAGAYNEQFF

clone size: -
J gene: TRBJ1-5
V gene: TRBV4-1
D gene: TRBD1
CDR3 DNA: TGCGCCAGCAGCCCCGACAGGGCTAGCAATCAGCCCCAGCATTTT
CDR3 protein: CASSPDRASNQPQHF

clone size: -
J gene: TRBJ2-3
V gene: TRBV7-9
D gene: -
CDR3 DNA: TGTGCCAGCAGCATAGGGACCACAGGGCTCAGTGATACGCAGTATTTT
CDR3 protein: CASSIGTTGLSDTQYF

clone size: few
J gene: TRBJ2-6
V gene: TRBV6-2/TRBV6-3
D gene: -
CDR3 DNA: TGTGCCAGCAGCTACATTAGCTTTTTACGTGGGGCCAACGTCCTGACTTTC
CDR3 protein: CASSYISFLRGANVLTF

clone size: many
J gene: TRBJ1-3
V gene: TRBV7-9
D gene: -
CDR3 DNA: TGTGCCAGCAGCTTAGGACACTCTGGAAACACCATATATTTT
CDR3 protein: CASSLGHSGNTIYF

clone size: -
J gene: TRBJ2-7
V gene: TRBV5-4
D gene: -
CDR3 DNA: TGTGCCAGCAGCTTGGGGGCCAATCCCTACGAGCAGTACTTC
CDR3 protein: CASSLGANPYEQYF

clone size: many
J gene: TRBJ1-6
V gene: TRBV7-2
D gene: -
CDR3 DNA: TGTGCCAGCAGCCCCGGGACGGACATAGCTCCCCTCCACTTT
CDR3 protein: CASSPGTDIAPLHF

clone size: few
J gene: TRBJ1-3
V gene: TRBV7-9
D gene: TRBD1
CDR3 DNA: TGTGCCAGCAGCTTCCGGGACAGGGAACGCTCTGGAAACACCATATATTTT
CDR3 protein: CASSFRDRERSGNTIYF

clone size: -
J gene: TRBJ1-3
V gene: TRBV28
D gene: -
CDR3 DNA: TGTGCCAGCAGTTTACGACAGGCCCGGGCCGCATATTTT
CDR3 protein: CASSLRQARAAYF

clone size: -
J gene: TRBJ2-1
V gene: TRBV10-3
D gene: TRBD2
CDR3 DNA: TGTGCCATCAGTGAGTCGAACTCGGCTAGCGGCTACAATGAGCAGTTCTTC
CDR3 protein: CAISESNSASGYNEQFF

clone size: many
J gene: TRBJ1-3
V gene: TRBV7-2
D gene: TRBD1
CDR3 DNA: TGTGCCAGCAGCTTCGACAGGGTTGGAAACACCATATATTTT
CDR3 protein: CASSFDRVGNTIYF

clone size: few
J gene: TRBJ2-7
V gene: TRBV2
D gene: -
CDR3 DNA: TGTGCCAGCACCCAAGGGGACTCCACCTACGAGCAGTACTTC
CDR3 protein: CASTQGDSTYEQYF

clone size: few
J gene: TRBJ1-2
V gene: TRBV20-1
D gene: TRBD1
CDR3 DNA: TGCAGTGCCCAAAGGGGAATTACAGGGGCCTATGGCTACACCTTC
CDR3 protein: CSAQRGITGAYGYTF

clone size: -
J gene: TRBJ2-7
V gene: TRBV20-1
D gene: -
CDR3 DNA: TGCAGTGCTAGATATCAGGGGAATCAGCAGTACTTC
CDR3 protein: CSARYQGNQQYF

clone size: -
J gene: TRBJ1-4
V gene: TRBV27
D gene: -
CDR3 DNA: TGTGCCAGTAGGAACAGGGTGTCGGATGAAAAACTGTTTTTT
CDR3 protein: CASRNRVSDEKLFF

clone size: -
J gene: TRBJ2-3
V gene: TRBV7-2
D gene: TRBD2
CDR3 DNA: TGTGCCAGCAGCTTAGCGCTGGGTAGCGGGAGGGCCCCGAATACGCAGTATTTT
CDR3 protein: CASSLALGSGRAPNTQYF

clone size: -
J gene: TRBJ2-1
V gene: TRBV12-3/TRBV12-4
D gene: -
CDR3 DNA: TGTGCCAGCAACCCACGTTGGCGCGGAACCTACAATGAGCAGTTCTTC
CDR3 protein: CASNPRWRGTYNEQFF

clone size: -
J gene: TRBJ2-7
V gene: TRBV24-1
D gene: TRBD2
CDR3 DNA: TGTGCCACCAGTGGGGGGGGACGTGAAACGCAGTACTTC
CDR3 protein: CATSGGGRETQYF

clone size: many
J gene: TRBJ2-5
V gene: TRBV7-2
D gene: TRBD1
CDR3 DNA: TGTGCCAGCAGCGTAACCGGGACAGGGGTGGAGACCCAGTACTTC
CDR3 protein: CASSVTGTGVETQYF

clone size: -
J gene: TRBJ2-3
V gene: TRBV24-1
D gene: TRBD2
CDR3 DNA: TGTGCCACCAGTACTTCCTCAGCGGGGGGCACAGATACGCAGTATTTT
CDR3 protein: CATSTSSAGGTDTQYF

clone size: few
J gene: TRBJ2-7
V gene: TRBV7-2
D gene: TRBD2
CDR3 DNA: TGTGCCAGCAGCTTAGAGGCGGGAGTCCTTACCTACGAGCAGTACTTC
CDR3 protein: CASSLEAGVLTYEQYF

clone size: -
J gene: TRBJ1-1
V gene: TRBV6-1
D gene: -
CDR3 DNA: TGTGCCAGCAGTGAAGCATTCATCCCGAACACTGAAGCTTTCTTT
CDR3 protein: CASSEAFIPNTEAFF

clone size: -
J gene: TRBJ1-1
V gene: TRBV19
D gene: -
CDR3 DNA: TGTGCCAGTAGTATCCTGAGGACAAGCACTGAAGCTTTCTTT
CDR3 protein: CASSILRTSTEAFF

clone size: -
J gene: TRBJ1-1
V gene: TRBV12-3/TRBV12-4
D gene: TRBD1
CDR3 DNA: TGTGCCAGCAGTTTACTGTTCGCTGACAGGGTGGATAACCCCGAGAACACTGAAGCTTTCTTT
CDR3 protein: CASSLLFADRVDNPENTEAFF

clone size: few
J gene: TRBJ2-3
V gene: TRBV6-1
D gene: -
CDR3 DNA: TGTGCCAGCAGTCGCTCCGGGGGAAATACGCAGTATTTT
CDR3 protein: CASSRSGGNTQYF

clone size: few
J gene: TRBJ2-7
V gene: TRBV5-4
D gene: TRBD1
CDR3 DNA: TGTGCCAGCAGCTCCAGGACAGGGGGGGCCTACGAGCAGTACTTC
CDR3 protein: CASSSRTGGAYEQYF

clone size: -
J gene: TRBJ1-6
V gene: TRBV7-6
D gene: TRBD1
CDR3 DNA: TGTGCCAGCAGCCCCCGGACAGGCCTGTTTTCACCCCTCCACTTT
CDR3 protein: CASSPRTGLFSPLHF

clone size: few
J gene: TRBJ2-3
V gene: TRBV12-3/TRBV12-4
D gene: TRBD2
CDR3 DNA: TGTGCCAGCAGACGCCTTAGCGGGGGGGCGGATACGCAGTATTTT
CDR3 protein: CASRRLSGGADTQYF

clone size: few
J gene: TRBJ1-6
V gene: TRBV6-1
D gene: -
CDR3 DNA: TGTGCCAGCAGGGTCGGGACATTTAATAATTCACCCCTCCACTTT
CDR3 protein: CASRVGTFNNSPLHF

clone size: -
J gene: TRBJ1-2
V gene: TRBV12-3/TRBV12-4
D gene: -
CDR3 DNA: TGTGCCAGCGCCGGGAGTGGTCATGGCTACACCTTC
CDR3 protein: CASAGSGHGYTF

clone size: -
J gene: TRBJ2-7
V gene: TRBV28
D gene: TRBD1
CDR3 DNA: TGTGCCAGCAGCCGTCCGGGACAGGGAGCAGGCTACGAGCAGTACTTC
CDR3 protein: CASSRPGQGAGYEQYF

clone size: few
J gene: TRBJ2-5
V gene: TRBV7-9
D gene: -
CDR3 DNA: TGTGCCAGCAGCCTTCCGGCTAGCACCCAGACCCAGTACTTC
CDR3 protein: CASSLPASTQTQYF

clone size: few
J gene: TRBJ2-5
V gene: TRBV6-7
D gene: -
CDR3 DNA: TGTGCCAGCAGTTTGGGACCCCACCTGAGGCGGGATCAAGAGACCCAGTACTTC
CDR3 protein: CASSLGPHLRRDQETQYF

clone size: -
J gene: TRBJ2-2
V gene: TRBV11-3
D gene: -
CDR3 DNA: TGTGCCAGCAGCTTCGGCGGGACTGACACCGGGGAGCTGTTTTTT
CDR3 protein: CASSFGGTDTGELFF